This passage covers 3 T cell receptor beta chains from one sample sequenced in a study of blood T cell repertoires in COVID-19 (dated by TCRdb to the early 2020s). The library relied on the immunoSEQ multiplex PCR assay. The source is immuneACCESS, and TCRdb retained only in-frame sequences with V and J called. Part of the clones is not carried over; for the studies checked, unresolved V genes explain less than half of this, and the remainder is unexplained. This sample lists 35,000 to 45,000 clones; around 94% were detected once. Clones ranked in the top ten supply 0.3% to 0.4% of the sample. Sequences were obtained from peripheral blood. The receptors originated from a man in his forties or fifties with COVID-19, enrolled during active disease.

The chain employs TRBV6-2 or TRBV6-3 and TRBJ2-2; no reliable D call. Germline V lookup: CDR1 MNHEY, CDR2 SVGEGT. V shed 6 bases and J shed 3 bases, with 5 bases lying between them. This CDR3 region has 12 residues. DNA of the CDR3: TGTGCCAGCAGCGTATACACCGGGGAGCTGTTTTTT. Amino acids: CASSVYTGELFF.

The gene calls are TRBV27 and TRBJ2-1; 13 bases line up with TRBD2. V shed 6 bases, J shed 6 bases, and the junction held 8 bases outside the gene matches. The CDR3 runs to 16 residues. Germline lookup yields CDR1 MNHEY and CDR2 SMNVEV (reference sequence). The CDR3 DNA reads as TGTGCCAGCAGGTCACTAGCGGGAGGGAAAGTCAATGAGCAGTTCTTC. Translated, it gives CASRSLAGGKVNEQFF.

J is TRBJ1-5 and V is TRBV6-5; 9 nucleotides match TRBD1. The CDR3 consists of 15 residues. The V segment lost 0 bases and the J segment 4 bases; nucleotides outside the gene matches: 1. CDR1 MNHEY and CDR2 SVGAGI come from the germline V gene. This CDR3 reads CASSYSGTGNQPQHF. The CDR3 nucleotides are TGTGCCAGCAGTTACTCGGGGACAGGGAATCAGCCCCAGCATTTT.